This T cell receptor (beta chain) was sequenced for a study of T-cell reconstitution after alpha-beta-depleted transplantation in children. It was with unique molecular identifiers that the TCRbeta library was prepared. TCRdb passed the PCR reads through MiXCR, listing each CDR3 protein once. The table shows 450,000 to 500,000 distinct CDR3 sequences, with around 13% occurring only once. Germline CDR1 reads SGHKS; CDR2 reads YYEKEE (reference sequence). Trimming stripped 4 bases from V and 7 bases from J, with 15 bases between. This CDR3 has 14 residues. Sequencing used PBMCs from the stem cell graft donor, obtained from the stem cell graft. The sequence was collected from a human donor who donated a stem cell graft to a child with combined immunodeficiency. V gene TRBV5-5 combines with J gene TRBJ1-5, with D possibly TRBD1 on 6 matching bases. The CDR3 coding sequence is TGTGCCAGCAGCCGAGACAGGTCGGGACAGCCCCAGCATTTT. As protein: CASSRDRSGQPQHF. Complete variable domain (other parts from reference TRBV5-5 and TRBJ1-5): DAGVTQSPTHLIKTRGQQVTLRCSPISGHKSVSWYQQVLGQGPQFIFQYYEKEERGRGNFPDRFSARQFPNYSSELNVNALLLGDSALYLCASSRDRSGQPQHFGDGTRLSIL.